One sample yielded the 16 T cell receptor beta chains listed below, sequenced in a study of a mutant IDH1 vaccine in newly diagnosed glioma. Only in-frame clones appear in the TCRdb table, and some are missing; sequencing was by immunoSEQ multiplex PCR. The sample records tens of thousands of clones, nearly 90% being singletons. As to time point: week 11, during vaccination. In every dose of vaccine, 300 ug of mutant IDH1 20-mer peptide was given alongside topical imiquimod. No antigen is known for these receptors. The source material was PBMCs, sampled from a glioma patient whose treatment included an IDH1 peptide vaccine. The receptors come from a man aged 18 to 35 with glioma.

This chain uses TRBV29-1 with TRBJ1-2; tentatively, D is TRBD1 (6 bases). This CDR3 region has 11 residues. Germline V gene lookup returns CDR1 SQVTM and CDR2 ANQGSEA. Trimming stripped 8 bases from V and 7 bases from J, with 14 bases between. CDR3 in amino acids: CSFRGPGGYTF. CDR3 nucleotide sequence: TGCAGCTTCAGGGGTCCGGGTGGCTACACCTTC.

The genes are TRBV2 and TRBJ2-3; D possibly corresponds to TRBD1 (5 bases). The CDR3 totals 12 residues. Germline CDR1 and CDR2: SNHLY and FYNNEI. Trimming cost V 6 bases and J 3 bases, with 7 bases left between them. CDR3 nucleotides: TGTGCCAGCAGGTGGACAACAGATACGCAGTATTTT. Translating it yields CASRWTTDTQYF.

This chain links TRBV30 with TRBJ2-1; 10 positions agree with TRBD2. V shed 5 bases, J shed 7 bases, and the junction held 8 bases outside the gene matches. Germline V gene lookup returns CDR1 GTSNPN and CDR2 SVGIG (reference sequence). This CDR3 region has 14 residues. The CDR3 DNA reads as TGTGCCTGGCAACGGACTAGCGGCCGGAATGAGCAGTTCTTC. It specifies CAWQRTSGRNEQFF.

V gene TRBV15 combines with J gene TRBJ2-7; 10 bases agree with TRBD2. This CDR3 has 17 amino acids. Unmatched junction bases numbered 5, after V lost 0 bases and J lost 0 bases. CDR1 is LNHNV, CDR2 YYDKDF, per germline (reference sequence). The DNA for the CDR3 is TGTGCCACCAGCAGAGATCCCCCTAGCGGGAGCTCCTACGAGCAGTACTTC. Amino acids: CATSRDPPSGSSYEQYF. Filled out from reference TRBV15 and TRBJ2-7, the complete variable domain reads DAMVIQNPRYQVTQFGKPVTLSCSQTLNHNVMYWYQQKSSQAPKLLFHYYDKDFNNEADTPDNFQSRRPNTSFCFLDIRSPGLGDTAMYLCATSRDPPSGSSYEQYFGPGTRLTVT.

The CDR3 coding sequence is TGCGCCAGCAGCTTGGGAGGTCGAATGACGGGACAATACCAAGAGACCCAGTACTTC. Its protein product is CASSLGGRMTGQYQETQYF. The gene calls are TRBV5-1 and TRBJ2-5; TRBD1 is a possible D gene (6 bases). V lost 0 bases to trimming and J lost 0 bases, with 21 bases between them. Looked up from germline, CDR1 is SGHRS and CDR2 is YFSETQ. The CDR3 consists of 19 residues.

The CDR3 coding sequence is TGTGCCAGCAACGGCGGGGACTACGAGCAGTACTTC. Protein: CASNGGDYEQYF. The V and J genes are TRBV7-9 and TRBJ2-7, with D possibly matching TRBD2 (6 bases). Germline lookup yields CDR1 SEHNR and CDR2 FQNEAQ (reference sequence). This CDR3 is built from 12 residues. V lost 7 bases to trimming and J lost 3 bases, with 10 bases between them.

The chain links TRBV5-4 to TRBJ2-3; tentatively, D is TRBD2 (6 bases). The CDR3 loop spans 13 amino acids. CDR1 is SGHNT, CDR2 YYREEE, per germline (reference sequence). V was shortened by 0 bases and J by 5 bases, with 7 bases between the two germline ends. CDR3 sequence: CASSLAGEDTQYF. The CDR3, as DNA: TGTGCCAGCAGCTTGGCGGGAGAAGATACGCAGTATTTT.

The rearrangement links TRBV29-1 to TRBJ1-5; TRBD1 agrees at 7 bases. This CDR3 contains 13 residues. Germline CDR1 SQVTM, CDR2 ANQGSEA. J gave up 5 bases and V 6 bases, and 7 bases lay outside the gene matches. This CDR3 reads CSVVDRDDQPQHF. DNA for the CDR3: TGCAGCGTCGTTGACAGGGACGATCAGCCCCAGCATTTT. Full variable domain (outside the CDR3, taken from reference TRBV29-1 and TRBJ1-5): SAVISQKPSRDICQRGTSLTIQCQVDSQVTMMFWYRQQPGQSLTLIATANQGSEATYESGFVIDKFPISRPNLTFSTLTVSNMSPEDSSIYLCSVVDRDDQPQHFGDGTRLSIL.

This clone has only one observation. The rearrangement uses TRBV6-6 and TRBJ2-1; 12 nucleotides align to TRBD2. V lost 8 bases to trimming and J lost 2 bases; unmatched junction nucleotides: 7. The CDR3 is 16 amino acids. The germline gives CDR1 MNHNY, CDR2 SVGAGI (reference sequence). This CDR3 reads CASRTSGRSPYNEQFF. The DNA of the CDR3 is TGTGCCAGCCGTACTAGCGGGAGGTCCCCCTACAATGAGCAGTTCTTC.

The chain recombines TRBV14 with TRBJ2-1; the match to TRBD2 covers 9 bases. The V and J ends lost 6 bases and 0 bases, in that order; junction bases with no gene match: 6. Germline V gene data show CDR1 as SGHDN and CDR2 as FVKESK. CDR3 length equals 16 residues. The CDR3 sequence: CASSDSGGSSYNEQFF. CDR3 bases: TGTGCCAGCAGTGACAGCGGGGGGAGCTCCTACAATGAGCAGTTCTTC.

CDR3 residues: CASSPRLTDTQYF. The CDR3 DNA reads TGTGCCAGCTCACCACGCCTCACAGATACGCAGTATTTT. The chain combines TRBV18 with TRBJ2-3; D ambiguous. The V gene lost 1 base and the J gene lost 2 bases, with 4 bases spanning the gap. CDR1 KGHSH and CDR2 LQKENI come from the germline V gene. The CDR3 spans 13 residues. The full variable domain, in which reference TRBV18 and TRBJ2-3 provide the parts outside the CDR3, is NAGVMQNPRHLVRRRGQEARLRCSPMKGHSHVYWYRQLPEEGLKFMVYLQKENIIDESGMPKERFSAEFPKEGPSILRIQQVVRGDSAAYFCASSPRLTDTQYFGPGTRLTVL.

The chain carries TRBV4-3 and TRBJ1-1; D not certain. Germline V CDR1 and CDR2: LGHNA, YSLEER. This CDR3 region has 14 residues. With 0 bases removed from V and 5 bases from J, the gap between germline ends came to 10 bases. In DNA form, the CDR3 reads TGCGCCAGCAGCCAAGAGCCTGTGGGGACTGAAGCTTTCTTT. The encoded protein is CASSQEPVGTEAFF.

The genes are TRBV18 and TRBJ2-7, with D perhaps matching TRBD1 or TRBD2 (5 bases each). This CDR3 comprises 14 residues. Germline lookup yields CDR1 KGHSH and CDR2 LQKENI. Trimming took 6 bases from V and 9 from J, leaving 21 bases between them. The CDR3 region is CASSSGTEGMGQYF. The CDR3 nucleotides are TGTGCCAGCTCTTCCGGGACCGAGGGTATGGGGCAGTACTTC.

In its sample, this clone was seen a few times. The CDR3 region is CAWRWGRGTEAFF. DNA of the CDR3: TGTGCCTGGAGATGGGGGAGAGGGACTGAAGCTTTCTTT. V gene TRBV30 combines with J gene TRBJ1-1; maybe TRBD1 (5 bases). Trimming shortened V by 3 bases and J by 5 bases, and 13 bases separated the two germline ends. The CDR3 covers 13 residues. Germline V gives CDR1 GTSNPN, CDR2 SVGIG (reference sequence).

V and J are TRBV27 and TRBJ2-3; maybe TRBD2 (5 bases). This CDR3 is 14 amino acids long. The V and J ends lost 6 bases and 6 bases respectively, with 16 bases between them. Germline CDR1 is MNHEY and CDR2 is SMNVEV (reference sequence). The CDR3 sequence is CASRLRGAGDTQYF. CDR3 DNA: TGTGCCAGCAGACTTCGGGGTGCGGGTGATACGCAGTATTTT.

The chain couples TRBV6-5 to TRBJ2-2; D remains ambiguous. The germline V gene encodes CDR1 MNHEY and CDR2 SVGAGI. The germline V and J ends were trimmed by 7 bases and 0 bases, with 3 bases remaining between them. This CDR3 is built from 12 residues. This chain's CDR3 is CASKPNTGELFF. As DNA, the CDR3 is TGTGCCAGCAAGCCGAACACCGGGGAGCTGTTTTTT.